This is a list of T cell receptor beta chains from one sample in a study of PD-1 blockade in classical Hodgkin lymphoma. Profiling relied on immunoSEQ multiplex PCR, and the TCRdb table lists in-frame clones only, not all of them. The sample lists roughly 96,000 clones, 89% occurring once. The input for sequencing was peripheral blood mononuclear cells (PBMCs), taken before the second cycle of nivolumab. The receptors come from a human donor with classical Hodgkin lymphoma. Each CDR3 is given with its conserved first and last residue. The D gene is left open where the match is weak. A row's size may be missing; if present it is once, few, many or a size class.

V gene: TRBV5-6
clone size: once
D gene: TRBD2
J gene: TRBJ2-5
CDR3 DNA: TGTGCCAGCAGCTTTGGACTAGCGGGGGTCGACCTCCAAGAGACCCAGTACTTC
CDR3 protein: CASSFGLAGVDLQETQYF

V gene: TRBV7-8
clone size: -
D gene: -
J gene: TRBJ2-3
CDR3 DNA: TGTGCCAGCAGCCCACCCTGGCGAGACACGAGCCTCACAGATACGCAGTATTTT
CDR3 protein: CASSPPWRDTSLTDTQYF

V gene: TRBV11-2
clone size: -
D gene: TRBD2
J gene: TRBJ2-7
CDR3 DNA: TGTGCCAGCAGCGAAACCCCCGGGGGGGCCTTCGCGGACGAGCAGTACTTC
CDR3 protein: CASSETPGGAFADEQYF

V gene: TRBV18
clone size: -
D gene: TRBD1
J gene: TRBJ2-2
CDR3 DNA: TGTGCCAGCTCACCATTTCGTCAGGGGACAGCCGGGGAGCTGTTTTTT
CDR3 protein: CASSPFRQGTAGELFF

V gene: TRBV7-8
clone size: -
D gene: TRBD1
J gene: TRBJ1-5
CDR3 DNA: TGTGCCAGCAGCAAAAGACGGACAGGGAATAGCAATCAGCCCCAGCATTTT
CDR3 protein: CASSKRRTGNSNQPQHF

V gene: TRBV27
clone size: once
D gene: -
J gene: TRBJ2-5
CDR3 DNA: TGTGCCAGCAGACAGGTGGGGTCAGAGACCCAGTACTTC
CDR3 protein: CASRQVGSETQYF

V gene: TRBV7-6
clone size: once
D gene: -
J gene: TRBJ2-1
CDR3 DNA: TGTGCCAGCAGCTTAGAATGGACAAACTACAATGAGCAGTTCTTC
CDR3 protein: CASSLEWTNYNEQFF

V gene: TRBV11-3
clone size: -
D gene: TRBD1
J gene: TRBJ1-4
CDR3 DNA: TGTGCCAGCAGCTTAGGCGACAGGGGGCGCAGTGAAAAACTGTTTTTT
CDR3 protein: CASSLGDRGRSEKLFF

V gene: TRBV5-5
clone size: -
D gene: -
J gene: TRBJ2-5
CDR3 DNA: TGTGCCAGCAGCTTGCCCGTTTTAGGGGAGACCCAGTACTTC
CDR3 protein: CASSLPVLGETQYF

V gene: TRBV5-6
clone size: -
D gene: -
J gene: TRBJ2-7
CDR3 DNA: TGTGCCAGCAGCACACCACCCGGCTACGAGCAGTACTTC
CDR3 protein: CASSTPPGYEQYF

V gene: TRBV7-3
clone size: -
D gene: TRBD2
J gene: TRBJ2-1
CDR3 DNA: TGTGCCAGCAGCTATCGCGGGAGTAATAGCGATGAGCAGTTCTTC
CDR3 protein: CASSYRGSNSDEQFF

V gene: TRBV11-2
clone size: -
D gene: TRBD1
J gene: TRBJ2-7
CDR3 DNA: TGTGCCAGCAGCTTAGGAAGCACCGGGACAGGGGCCTACGAGCAGTACTTC
CDR3 protein: CASSLGSTGTGAYEQYF

V gene: TRBV10-3
clone size: -
D gene: -
J gene: TRBJ2-7
CDR3 DNA: TGTGCCATCGGCAACGGGGGTTACGAGCAGTACTTC
CDR3 protein: CAIGNGGYEQYF

V gene: TRBV4-1
clone size: -
D gene: TRBD1
J gene: TRBJ1-1
CDR3 DNA: TGCGCCAGCAGCCAGTTGGACAGGGTCACTGAAGCTTTCTTT
CDR3 protein: CASSQLDRVTEAFF

V gene: TRBV2
clone size: -
D gene: TRBD1
J gene: TRBJ1-5
CDR3 DNA: TGTGCCAGCAGTGATAGGGGGCGCGAATTAAATCAGCCCCAGCATTTT
CDR3 protein: CASSDRGRELNQPQHF

V gene: TRBV11-2
clone size: -
D gene: -
J gene: TRBJ2-2
CDR3 DNA: TGTGCCAGCACCGTGGGAGCGTTGGACGGGGAGCTGTTTTTT
CDR3 protein: CASTVGALDGELFF

V gene: TRBV19
clone size: once
D gene: -
J gene: TRBJ2-1
CDR3 DNA: TGTGCCAGTAATCGAGGGGATGAGCAGTTCTTC
CDR3 protein: CASNRGDEQFF

V gene: TRBV21-1
clone size: -
D gene: -
J gene: TRBJ1-2
CDR3 DNA: TGTGCCAGCATCCCTCAAGGGAGGAATGGCTACACCTTC
CDR3 protein: CASIPQGRNGYTF

V gene: TRBV19
clone size: -
D gene: -
J gene: TRBJ1-5
CDR3 DNA: TGTGCCAGTAGTACAGGACGGACCAATCAGCCCCAGCATTTT
CDR3 protein: CASSTGRTNQPQHF

V gene: TRBV4-1
clone size: -
D gene: TRBD2
J gene: TRBJ2-1
CDR3 DNA: TGCGCCAGCAGCCAAGAACTAGCGGGGGCTAGCTCCTACAATGAGCAGTTCTTC
CDR3 protein: CASSQELAGASSYNEQFF

V gene: TRBV30
clone size: -
D gene: -
J gene: TRBJ2-7
CDR3 DNA: TGTGCCTGGAGAAGATACCGGGACCTTGGCTACGAGCAGTACTTC
CDR3 protein: CAWRRYRDLGYEQYF

V gene: TRBV19
clone size: -
D gene: -
J gene: TRBJ2-5
CDR3 DNA: TGTGCCAGTAGTATCCTGCGGGGTTCGCAAGAGACCCAGTACTTC
CDR3 protein: CASSILRGSQETQYF

V gene: TRBV27
clone size: -
D gene: TRBD2
J gene: TRBJ2-3
CDR3 DNA: TGTGCCAGCAGTTCGGTCGGACTAGCGTCGGACACAGATACGCAGTATTTT
CDR3 protein: CASSSVGLASDTDTQYF

V gene: TRBV27
clone size: -
D gene: TRBD2
J gene: TRBJ2-1
CDR3 DNA: TGTGCCAGCAGTAGTGGGACTAGCGGGAGCTCCTACAATGAGCAGTTCTTC
CDR3 protein: CASSSGTSGSSYNEQFF

V gene: TRBV5-1
clone size: -
D gene: -
J gene: TRBJ2-3
CDR3 DNA: TGCGCCAGCAGCTTGGGCTGGAGGACGAACAGGGACCCTAGCACAGATACGCAGTATTTT
CDR3 protein: CASSLGWRTNRDPSTDTQYF

V gene: TRBV7-9
clone size: -
D gene: TRBD1
J gene: TRBJ2-3
CDR3 DNA: TGTGCCAGCAGCACCCGGACAGGTGGCCCAGATACGCAGTATTTT
CDR3 protein: CASSTRTGGPDTQYF

V gene: TRBV5-1
clone size: -
D gene: TRBD1
J gene: TRBJ2-7
CDR3 DNA: TGCGCCAGCAGCTCGGGCACAGGGGAGTCTCGCTACGAGCAGTACTTC
CDR3 protein: CASSSGTGESRYEQYF

V gene: TRBV18
clone size: -
D gene: -
J gene: TRBJ2-3
CDR3 DNA: TGTGCCAGCTCACCACCTGGGGCAGGGTACGCACAGGGTACGCAGTATTTT
CDR3 protein: CASSPPGAGYAQGTQYF

V gene: TRBV2
clone size: few
D gene: -
J gene: TRBJ1-5
CDR3 DNA: TGTGCCAGCAGTGAAGTGAGGACAGCCCTGCAGCCCCAGCATTTT
CDR3 protein: CASSEVRTALQPQHF

V gene: TRBV2
clone size: -
D gene: TRBD1
J gene: TRBJ2-7
CDR3 DNA: TGTGCCAGCAACAGGGACAGCTCCTACGAGCAGTACTTC
CDR3 protein: CASNRDSSYEQYF

V gene: TRBV5-1
clone size: -
D gene: -
J gene: TRBJ2-2
CDR3 DNA: TGCGCCAGCCGGAGTAGGACAAGCACCGGGGAGCTGTTTTTT
CDR3 protein: CASRSRTSTGELFF

V gene: TRBV27
clone size: -
D gene: TRBD2
J gene: TRBJ2-2
CDR3 DNA: TGTGCCAGCAGTTCCAGCGGGGGCCGAACCGGGGAGCTGTTTTTT
CDR3 protein: CASSSSGGRTGELFF

V gene: TRBV6-5
clone size: -
D gene: -
J gene: TRBJ2-7
CDR3 DNA: TGTGCCAGCAGTTACGACAACCGGTACGAGCAGTACTTC
CDR3 protein: CASSYDNRYEQYF

V gene: TRBV18
clone size: -
D gene: -
J gene: TRBJ1-1
CDR3 DNA: TGTGCCAGCTCACCCTACAGAGACACTGAAGCTTTCTTT
CDR3 protein: CASSPYRDTEAFF

V gene: TRBV7-9
clone size: many
D gene: -
J gene: TRBJ1-4
CDR3 DNA: TGTGCCAGCAGCTTATCCGCAACTAATGAAAAACTGTTTTTT
CDR3 protein: CASSLSATNEKLFF

V gene: TRBV5-8
clone size: -
D gene: -
J gene: TRBJ1-3
CDR3 DNA: TGTGCCAGCAGCTTTCCCGGAAACACCATATATTTT
CDR3 protein: CASSFPGNTIYF

V gene: TRBV5-1
clone size: -
D gene: TRBD1
J gene: TRBJ2-6
CDR3 DNA: TGCGCCAGCAGCTTACCGGGACAGAGCTCTGGGGCCAACGTCCTGACTTTC
CDR3 protein: CASSLPGQSSGANVLTF

V gene: TRBV19
clone size: -
D gene: -
J gene: TRBJ1-1
CDR3 DNA: TGTGCCAGTAATAGGGCCACCAGGGGCCTCAACACTGAAGCTTTCTTT
CDR3 protein: CASNRATRGLNTEAFF

V gene: TRBV11-2
clone size: -
D gene: -
J gene: TRBJ2-7
CDR3 DNA: TGTGCCAGCAGCACACGGACAGTGTACGAGCAGTACTTC
CDR3 protein: CASSTRTVYEQYF

V gene: TRBV5-4
clone size: once
D gene: -
J gene: TRBJ1-5
CDR3 DNA: TGTGCCAGCAGCTCGGGAGCCGACCAGCATTTT
CDR3 protein: CASSSGADQHF

V gene: TRBV2
clone size: -
D gene: TRBD2
J gene: TRBJ2-3
CDR3 DNA: TGTGCCAGCAGTGTGCTAGCGGGAGGCACAGATACGCAGTATTTT
CDR3 protein: CASSVLAGGTDTQYF

V gene: TRBV7-2
clone size: -
D gene: -
J gene: TRBJ2-3
CDR3 DNA: TGTGCCAGCAGCTTAGATGGGGATACGCAGTATTTT
CDR3 protein: CASSLDGDTQYF

V gene: TRBV27
clone size: -
D gene: -
J gene: TRBJ2-7
CDR3 DNA: TGTGCCAGCAGTTTAGGACACAACTACGAGCAGTACTTC
CDR3 protein: CASSLGHNYEQYF

V gene: TRBV6-5
clone size: -
D gene: -
J gene: TRBJ1-6
CDR3 DNA: TGTGCCAGCTCGTCGATGGCGTCACCCCTCCACTTT
CDR3 protein: CASSSMASPLHF

V gene: TRBV5-1
clone size: -
D gene: TRBD2
J gene: TRBJ2-3
CDR3 DNA: TGCGCCAGCAGCAACATAGCGGGGGACACAGATACGCAGTATTTT
CDR3 protein: CASSNIAGDTDTQYF

V gene: TRBV5-4
clone size: -
D gene: -
J gene: TRBJ2-5
CDR3 DNA: TGTGCCAGCAGCTTGGGGCTTTCAGGGGCCCAGTACTTC
CDR3 protein: CASSLGLSGAQYF

V gene: TRBV18
clone size: -
D gene: -
J gene: TRBJ1-2
CDR3 DNA: TGTGCCAGCTCACCCCGGGGTCCGAGTAACTATGGCTACACCTTC
CDR3 protein: CASSPRGPSNYGYTF

V gene: TRBV2
clone size: -
D gene: -
J gene: TRBJ2-3
CDR3 DNA: TGTGCCAGCAGCGGGCCTTTCACAGATACGCAGTATTTT
CDR3 protein: CASSGPFTDTQYF

V gene: TRBV5-1
clone size: -
D gene: -
J gene: TRBJ1-4
CDR3 DNA: TGCGCCAGCAGCTTGGCGACAGGCGTCAATGAAAAACTGTTTTTT
CDR3 protein: CASSLATGVNEKLFF

V gene: TRBV7-2
clone size: -
D gene: -
J gene: TRBJ2-5
CDR3 DNA: TGTGCCAGCAGCCCCACCCCGATTGCGATGACCCAAGAGACCCAGTACTTC
CDR3 protein: CASSPTPIAMTQETQYF

V gene: TRBV18
clone size: -
D gene: -
J gene: TRBJ1-4
CDR3 DNA: TGTGCCAGCTCACCTCAGGGAACTAATGAAAAACTGTTTTTT
CDR3 protein: CASSPQGTNEKLFF

V gene: TRBV19
clone size: -
D gene: TRBD1
J gene: TRBJ2-4
CDR3 DNA: TGTGCCAGTAGCCCGACAGGGAGTAAAAACATTCAGTACTTC
CDR3 protein: CASSPTGSKNIQYF

V gene: TRBV29-1
clone size: -
D gene: -
J gene: TRBJ2-5
CDR3 DNA: TGCAGCGTTGATCAACAGGGTTCGGAGACCCAGTACTTC
CDR3 protein: CSVDQQGSETQYF

V gene: TRBV28
clone size: -
D gene: -
J gene: TRBJ2-3
CDR3 DNA: TGTGCCAGCACTGACCGGGGTACGCAGTATTTT
CDR3 protein: CASTDRGTQYF

V gene: TRBV6-5
clone size: few
D gene: -
J gene: TRBJ1-2
CDR3 DNA: TGTGCCAGCAGCCCACGACGGCTCTATGGCTACACCTTC
CDR3 protein: CASSPRRLYGYTF

V gene: TRBV28
clone size: -
D gene: TRBD1
J gene: TRBJ1-5
CDR3 DNA: TGTGCCAGCACCCTACAAGGACAGGTCAATCAGCCCCAGCATTTT
CDR3 protein: CASTLQGQVNQPQHF

V gene: TRBV6-5
clone size: -
D gene: -
J gene: TRBJ1-1
CDR3 DNA: TGTGCCAGCAGGCCTCTAACAGGGAACACTGAAGCTTTCTTT
CDR3 protein: CASRPLTGNTEAFF

V gene: TRBV13
clone size: -
D gene: TRBD1
J gene: TRBJ2-7
CDR3 DNA: TGTGCCAGCAGCCCTAGGGAGAGGACAGGGTCCTACGAGCAGTACTTC
CDR3 protein: CASSPRERTGSYEQYF

V gene: TRBV7-2
clone size: -
D gene: -
J gene: TRBJ2-7
CDR3 DNA: TGTGCCAGCAGGCGGGACTTGCGGCGAGACGAGCAGTACTTC
CDR3 protein: CASRRDLRRDEQYF